This T cell receptor beta chain was recovered during a study of cytomegalovirus exposure and HLA in healthy donors. Findings and caveats of the study: Altogether, more than 150 TCR beta chains were recorded as cytomegalovirus-associated.

The study ran its PCR with 60 Vbeta and 13 Jbeta primers. Data came from immunoSEQ multiplex PCR; TCRdb stores just in-frame clones and leaves some out. Here the sample spans roughly 120,000 clones, roughly 80% being singletons. A few counts support this clone. Its antigen is not identified. Germline values: CDR1 SGHRS, CDR2 YFSETQ. CDR3 size: 14 residues. V was clipped by 1 base and J by 9 bases; unmatched bases: 3. This clonotype was obtained from a woman between 45 and 60 years old in good health and CMV-seropositive. The V call is TRBV5-1, the J call TRBJ2-1, with TRBD2 matching 11 bases. The sample consisted of PBMCs. The DNA of the CDR3 is TGCGCCAGCAGCTTGATAGCGGGAGGGATTGAGCAGTTCTTC. As protein: CASSLIAGGIEQFF. Filled out from reference TRBV5-1 and TRBJ2-1, the complete variable domain reads KAGVTQTPRYLIKTRGQQVTLSCSPISGHRSVSWYQQTPGQGLQFLFEYFSETQRNKGNFPGRFSGRQFSNSRSEMNVSTLELGDSALYLCASSLIAGGIEQFFGPGTRLTVL.